A single sample gave rise to the 22 T cell receptor beta chains below, sequenced in a study of CD8+CD57+ T cells in acquired aplastic anemia (dated by TCRdb to between 2017 and 2018). The patients picked for sequencing were ones in whom flow cytometry had shown an expansion of CD8+CD57+ cells. These reads were obtained on an Illumina HiSeq 2000. TCR beta VDJ combination and CDR3 sequence profiling used genomic DNA as the template. TCRdb reprocessed the public reads (quality trimming at Q25 with fastp, clone calling with MiXCR) and kept in-frame beta chains. When rows share a CDR3 protein, they turn into one entry using the most common DNA and genes. This sample has 200,000 to 300,000 distinct CDR3 sequences in its table, and less than 85% of those were observed once. The ten largest make up about 41% of the sample. Sequences were obtained from sorted CD4+, CD8+, or CD8+CD57+ T cells (not recorded which) from PBMCs. These TCRs come from a human donor with aplastic anemia.

The rearrangement links TRBV19 to TRBJ2-7, with D tentatively TRBD2 (6 bases). The germline gives CDR1 LNHDA, CDR2 SQIVND (reference sequence). This CDR3 comprises 15 residues. V lost 9 bases, J lost 5 bases, and 23 bases lay in between. CDR3 nucleotides: TGTGCCAGCAGTTTCCTTGCGGGAACGACCAACGAGCAGTACGTC. It specifies CASSFLAGTTNEQYV.

The rearrangement links TRBV7-8 to TRBJ2-2, with 8 bases aligning to TRBD1. There are 14 residues in the CDR3. Unmatched junction bases numbered 7, after V lost 6 bases and J lost 7 bases. CDR1 is SGHVS and CDR2 is FQNEAQ in the germline V gene. The CDR3 sequence is CASSVGQGSGELFF. CDR3 DNA sequence: TGTGCCAGCAGTGTAGGACAGGGTAGCGGGGAGCTGTTTTTT.

Comments on this clonotype: The DNA is omitted, as the CDR3 cannot be located on it reliably, and the CDR3 follows TCRdb's listing. The chain has TRBV7-9 and TRBJ2-5; the tabulated D call, TRBD2, remains unverified against the DNA. The CDR3 length equals 14 residues, ends included. Germline CDR1 and CDR2: SEHNR and FQNEAQ (reference sequence). The CDR3 here is CASSPRPGLYTFGF.

V and J are TRBV12-3 or TRBV12-4 and TRBJ1-3; D remains unclear. Trimming removed 2 bases from V and 4 bases from J, with 12 bases in between. This CDR3 spans 15 amino acids. The CDR3 nucleotides read TGTGCCAGCAGTTTACTCTTGGGCAGAGGAAACACCATATATTTT. Protein product: CASSLLLGRGNTIYF.

Regarding this clonotype: One end of the junction does not line up with germline, which may come from a read error. V and J are TRBV7-9 and TRBJ1-1; possible D gene TRBD1, 5 bases. Germline V lookup: CDR1 SEHNR, CDR2 FQNEAQ (reference sequence). CDR3 length equals 15 residues. The chain's CDR3 is CASSLELTGGSEDFF. CDR3 nucleotide sequence: TGTGCCAGCAGCTTAGAACTGACCGGGGGGAGTGAAGATTTCTTT.

This clonotype appeared a few times. This chain joins TRBV5-6 and TRBJ1-6, with a weak D call TRBD1 (6 bases). The CDR3 runs 14 residues. V dropped 0 bases and J dropped 9 bases, with 10 bases sitting between them. Germline V gene sequence: CDR1 SGHDT, CDR2 YYEEEE. The CDR3 DNA reads as TGTGCCAGCAGCTTGGGGGGGGCACTTTCACCCCTCCACTTT. Protein sequence: CASSLGGALSPLHF.

On this clonotype itself: At one of its ends the junction is not consistent with the germline gene, which may arise from a read error. The chain recombines TRBV2 with TRBJ2-3; TRBD2 is a possible D gene (7 bases). Germline V gives CDR1 SNHLY, CDR2 FYNNEI. This CDR3 contains 13 residues. The CDR3 here is CASREGGVHVQFF. The CDR3 DNA follows: TGTGCCAGCAGAGAAGGGGGGGTCCATGTCCAGTTTTTC.

The chain joins TRBV15 to TRBJ1-2; TRBD1 matches at 9 bases. CDR1 is LNHNV, CDR2 YYDKDF, per germline (reference sequence). The J segment lost 2 bases and the V segment lost 5 bases, leaving 6 bases of the junction unmatched. CDR3 length: 15 amino acids. Here the CDR3 reads CATSYGTGLNYGYTF. DNA of the CDR3: TGTGCCACCAGCTATGGGACAGGGCTAAACTATGGCTACACCTTC.

This clonotype turned up a few times. The chain is built from TRBV5-5 and TRBJ2-6; TRBD1 is a possible D gene (6 bases). Germline assignment: CDR1 SGHKS and CDR2 YYEKEE (reference sequence). The CDR3 sequence is 16 residues long. Trimming stripped 3 bases from V and 4 bases from J, with 14 bases between. In DNA, the CDR3 is TGTGCCAGCAGCTCCTCACAGGGCTACGGGGCCAACGTCCTGACTTTC. This sequence encodes CASSSSQGYGANVLTF.

The V call is TRBV19, the J call TRBJ1-4; D is possibly TRBD1 (6 bases). Germline V gene sequence: CDR1 LNHDA, CDR2 SQIVND (reference sequence). The CDR3 spans 12 residues. The V and J ends lost 9 bases and 16 bases respectively, with 21 bases between them. The DNA for the CDR3 is TGTGCCAGCGGGCCAGGGGCCGAAAATGAGTTTTTT. It yields the protein CASGPGAENEFF.

In the case of this clonotype: It is unclear where the CDR3 begins or ends on the DNA, so no DNA is shown, and the CDR3 is as TCRdb lists it. The rearrangement uses TRBV7-8 and TRBJ2-3; the table's D call, TRBD2, was not checked against the DNA. The germline V gene encodes CDR1 SGHVS and CDR2 FQNEAQ. The CDR3 length is 13 residues, termini included. The CDR3 sequence is CASRVAGGAAKQF.

In regard to this clonotype: The DNA is left out, because the CDR3 cannot be placed on it with certainty; the CDR3 is given as TCRdb lists it. The chain joins TRBV7-8 to TRBJ2-3; TRBD2 is the table's D call, not checked against the DNA. The CDR3 extends over 14 residues, inclusive of both ends. The germline CDR1 and CDR2 sequences are SGHVS and FQNEAQ. The CDR3 loop is CASSLAGDRYTFGF.

The chain combines TRBV7-9 with TRBJ1-6, with D hard to call. The ends were cut back, 3 bases at V and 15 bases at J, with 24 bases in the middle. The CDR3 length is 16 residues. Germline assignment: CDR1 SEHNR and CDR2 FQNEAQ (reference sequence). CDR3 protein: CASSFGEGGDNAHLHF. DNA for the CDR3: TGTGCCAGCAGCTTTGGAGAGGGCGGGGATAACGCACACCTCCACTTT.

The V gene is TRBV5-1, the J gene TRBJ2-7; D is perhaps TRBD1 (5 bases). CDR1 SGHRS and CDR2 YFSETQ come from the germline V gene. The CDR3 spans 12 residues. V shed 4 bases and J shed 4 bases, with 9 bases lying between them. CDR3 region: CASSPGHYEQYF. The DNA of the CDR3 is TGCGCCAGCAGCCCAGGACATTACGAGCAGTACTTC.

The chain combines TRBV7-8 with TRBJ2-7; tentative D call: TRBD2 (6 bases). The CDR3 contains 13 residues. The ends were cut back, 5 bases at V and 1 base at J, with 9 bases in the middle. Germline loops: CDR1 SGHVS, CDR2 FQNEAQ. In DNA, the CDR3 is TGTGCCAGCAGCAGGGACTGGTCCTACGAGCAGTACTTC. Translation: CASSRDWSYEQYF.

A single count supports this clonotype. This sequence joins TRBV2 and TRBJ1-1; possibly TRBD1 for D (5 bases). The CDR3 spans 16 residues. The V end was cut by 8 bases, the J end by 0 bases, with 19 bases between. The germline V gene has CDR1 SNHLY and CDR2 FYNNEI. CDR3 DNA sequence: TGTGCCAGCGGAGGGGCTCCCGGCGTCGTGAACACTGAAGCTTTCTTT. Translation gives CASGGAPGVVNTEAFF. Combining the CDR3 with reference TRBV2 and TRBJ1-1 gives the whole variable domain EPEVTQTPSHQVTQMGQEVILRCVPISNHLYFYWYRQILGQKVEFLVSFYNNEISEKSEIFDDQFSVERPDGSNFTLKIRSTKLEDSAMYFCASGGAPGVVNTEAFFGQGTRLTVV.

A remark on this clonotype: Compared with germline, one end of the junction differs, possibly owing to a read error. The chain links TRBV7-2 to TRBJ2-3, with 7 bases lining up with TRBD2. Germline-derived CDR1 and CDR2 are SGHTA and FQGNSA. The CDR3 is 16 residues long. CDR3 in DNA: TGTGCCAGCAGCTTAGCACTAGCGCCCCATACGCATACTCAGTATTTT. Its protein product is CASSLALAPHTHTQYF.

Comment on this clonotype: The conserved closing phenylalanine or tryptophan is absent in this CDR3, likely reflecting a read error. It is unclear where the CDR3 begins or ends on the DNA, so no DNA is shown, and the CDR3 is as TCRdb lists it. This CDR3 is CSPGVRASETKLS. The chain couples TRBV7-7 to TRBJ2-3; the table's D gene call, TRBD1, was not cross checked with the DNA. The CDR3 spans 13 residues, counting both ends. Germline V gene data show CDR1 as SSHAT and CDR2 as FNYEAQ (reference sequence).

This clonotype was counted once. The chain recombines TRBV2 with TRBJ1-1; 7 bases map to TRBD1. This CDR3 is built from 13 residues. Trimming took 5 bases from V and 5 from J; bases not matched to a gene: 5. Germline values: CDR1 SNHLY, CDR2 FYNNEI. CDR3 residues: CASSPQGETEAFF. CDR3 nucleotide sequence: TGTGCCAGCAGTCCTCAGGGGGAGACTGAAGCTTTCTTT.

Only a few counts were recorded for this clonotype. The chain uses TRBV29-1 and TRBJ2-7; TRBD1 matches 8 bases. This CDR3 has 14 residues. Germline CDR1 and CDR2: SQVTM and ANQGSEA. Here the CDR3 DNA reads TGCAGGACACCGGGACAGGCGAACCTGGCCGAGCAGTACGTC. Residues: CRTPGQANLAEQYV.

The genes are TRBV15 and TRBJ2-7, with D possibly being TRBD1 (6 bases). Trimming left V 3 bases short and J 0 bases short, with 9 bases between. The CDR3 is 14 residues long. CDR1 and CDR2 from the germline V gene are LNHNV and YYDKDF (reference sequence). DNA for the CDR3: TGTGCCACCAGCAGCCAGGGGAGCTCCTACGAGCAGTACGTC. It encodes CATSSQGSSYEQYV.

This chain links TRBV29-1 with TRBJ2-5, with 8 bases matching TRBD2. Trimming at V came to 6 bases and at J to 4 bases, leaving 4 bases not matched to a gene. The CDR3 spans 12 residues. Germline V lookup: CDR1 SQVTM, CDR2 ANQGSEA. CDR3 in DNA: TGCAGCGTGAATCTAGCGGGAGAGACCCAGTACTTC. It codes for CSVNLAGETQYF.